Listed below are T cell receptor beta chains from one sample, sequenced in a study of blood T cell repertoires in COVID-19. TCRdb keeps only in-frame clones here, not all; method: immunoSEQ multiplex PCR. The sample shows 240,000 or so clones, about four fifths of them seen only once. Sample: peripheral blood. These receptors all come from a woman in her late teens or twenties with acute or convalescent COVID-19. CDR3s include the opening cysteine and the closing phenylalanine or tryptophan. D genes are given only for firm matches. Clone size is not always given. Where it is, it says once, few, many or a class for expanded clones.

cdr3_aa: CASSARDRRNTEAFF
cdr3_nt: TGTGCCAGCAGCGCCCGGGACAGACGGAACACTGAAGCTTTCTTT
j_call: TRBJ1-1
clone_size: .
v_call: TRBV7-9
cdr3_length: 15
d_call: TRBD1

cdr3_aa: CASSPSGQGRYYGYTF
cdr3_nt: TGTGCCAGTAGTCCCAGTGGACAAGGCCGATACTATGGCTACACCTTC
j_call: TRBJ1-2
clone_size: .
v_call: TRBV19
cdr3_length: 16
d_call: .

cdr3_aa: CASSDYPSSYNEQFF
cdr3_nt: TGTGCCAGCAGTGATTACCCCAGCTCCTACAATGAGCAGTTCTTC
j_call: TRBJ2-1
clone_size: .
v_call: TRBV25-1
cdr3_length: 15
d_call: .

cdr3_aa: CAESRTGDGKTQYF
cdr3_nt: TGTGCCGAGTCCCGGACAGGGGATGGAAAGACCCAGTACTTC
j_call: TRBJ2-5
clone_size: .
v_call: TRBV30
cdr3_length: 14
d_call: TRBD1

cdr3_aa: CASSFSTSGNNEQFF
cdr3_nt: TGTGCCAGCAGTTTTAGTACTAGCGGGAACAATGAGCAGTTCTTC
j_call: TRBJ2-1
clone_size: .
v_call: TRBV28
cdr3_length: 15
d_call: TRBD2

cdr3_aa: CASSFPRNTGELFF
cdr3_nt: TGTGCCAGCAGTTTCCCCCGGAACACCGGGGAGCTGTTTTTT
j_call: TRBJ2-2
clone_size: .
v_call: TRBV6-2/TRBV6-3
cdr3_length: 14
d_call: .

cdr3_aa: CASRKESGSQPQHF
cdr3_nt: TGTGCCAGCAGAAAGGAGTCAGGGTCACAGCCCCAGCATTTT
j_call: TRBJ1-5
clone_size: .
v_call: TRBV27
cdr3_length: 14
d_call: .

cdr3_aa: CASMRTSGVLPTYNEQFF
cdr3_nt: TGCGCCAGCATGAGGACTAGCGGGGTCCTCCCCACCTACAATGAGCAGTTCTTC
j_call: TRBJ2-1
clone_size: .
v_call: TRBV10-2
cdr3_length: 18
d_call: TRBD2

cdr3_aa: CASRGLAGTETQYF
cdr3_nt: TGTGCCAGCAGAGGACTAGCGGGAACGGAGACCCAGTACTTC
j_call: TRBJ2-5
clone_size: .
v_call: TRBV2
cdr3_length: 14
d_call: TRBD2

cdr3_aa: CASSLSFRGSSYEQYF
cdr3_nt: TGTGCCAGCAGTTTATCGTTCCGCGGGAGCTCCTACGAGCAGTACTTC
j_call: TRBJ2-7
clone_size: .
v_call: TRBV27
cdr3_length: 16
d_call: TRBD2

cdr3_aa: CASSRTSGYEQYF
cdr3_nt: TGTGCCAGCAGCCGGACTAGCGGTTACGAGCAGTACTTC
j_call: TRBJ2-7
clone_size: .
v_call: TRBV3-1/TRBV3-2
cdr3_length: 13
d_call: TRBD2

cdr3_aa: CASSREDRIMNTEAFF
cdr3_nt: TGTGCCAGCAGCCGCGAGGACAGAATTATGAACACTGAAGCTTTCTTT
j_call: TRBJ1-1
clone_size: .
v_call: TRBV3-1/TRBV3-2
cdr3_length: 16
d_call: .

cdr3_aa: CASSLGLAGQETQYF
cdr3_nt: TGTGCCAGCAGCTTAGGGCTAGCTGGGCAAGAGACCCAGTACTTC
j_call: TRBJ2-5
clone_size: .
v_call: TRBV7-9
cdr3_length: 15
d_call: .

cdr3_aa: CASSIQANYGYTF
cdr3_nt: TGTGCCAGTAGTATTCAGGCTAACTATGGCTACACCTTC
j_call: TRBJ1-2
clone_size: .
v_call: TRBV19
cdr3_length: 13
d_call: .

cdr3_aa: CASSYSLGQGYGYTF
cdr3_nt: TGTGCCAGCAGTTACTCGCTGGGACAGGGCTATGGCTACACCTTC
j_call: TRBJ1-2
clone_size: .
v_call: TRBV6-5
cdr3_length: 15
d_call: TRBD1

cdr3_aa: CASSLGTSAPSPEQFF
cdr3_nt: TGTGCCAGCAGCTTGGGGACTAGCGCCCCTTCACCTGAGCAGTTCTTC
j_call: TRBJ2-1
clone_size: few
v_call: TRBV5-4
cdr3_length: 16
d_call: TRBD2

cdr3_aa: CASSQETGAIFTEAFF
cdr3_nt: TGCGCCAGCAGCCAAGAGACAGGGGCTATTTTCACTGAAGCTTTCTTT
j_call: TRBJ1-1
clone_size: .
v_call: TRBV4-1
cdr3_length: 16
d_call: TRBD1

cdr3_aa: CASSLGRGGYGYTF
cdr3_nt: TGCGCCAGCAGCTTGGGTCGGGGAGGCTATGGCTACACCTTC
j_call: TRBJ1-2
clone_size: once
v_call: TRBV5-1
cdr3_length: 14
d_call: .

cdr3_aa: CASTRGGTGASGNTIYF
cdr3_nt: TGTGCCAGCACGAGAGGGGGGACAGGGGCTTCTGGAAACACCATATATTTT
j_call: TRBJ1-3
clone_size: .
v_call: TRBV9
cdr3_length: 17
d_call: TRBD1

cdr3_aa: CASSPLKERERDTQYF
cdr3_nt: TGTGCCAGCAGTCCCCTTAAAGAGCGGGAGAGGGATACGCAGTATTTT
j_call: TRBJ2-3
clone_size: .
v_call: TRBV27
cdr3_length: 16
d_call: TRBD2

cdr3_aa: CASSPLGRANTGELFF
cdr3_nt: TGTGCCAGCTCACCACTGGGCAGGGCAAACACCGGGGAGCTGTTTTTT
j_call: TRBJ2-2
clone_size: .
v_call: TRBV18
cdr3_length: 16
d_call: .

cdr3_aa: CASSLPGVQYYGYTF
cdr3_nt: TGTGCCAGCAGCTTGCCAGGCGTACAATACTATGGCTACACCTTC
j_call: TRBJ1-2
clone_size: .
v_call: TRBV5-4
cdr3_length: 15
d_call: .

cdr3_aa: CASSQKWTGGTDTQYF
cdr3_nt: TGCGCCAGCAGCCAAAAATGGACAGGGGGCACAGATACGCAGTATTTT
j_call: TRBJ2-3
clone_size: .
v_call: TRBV4-1
cdr3_length: 16
d_call: TRBD1

cdr3_aa: CASSSGTGVTEAFF
cdr3_nt: TGTGCCAGCAGTTCCGGGACAGGTGTCACTGAAGCTTTCTTT
j_call: TRBJ1-1
clone_size: once
v_call: TRBV6-6
cdr3_length: 14
d_call: TRBD1

cdr3_aa: CASSRGTANEKLFF
cdr3_nt: TGTGCCAGTAGTCGAGGGACAGCAAATGAAAAACTGTTTTTT
j_call: TRBJ1-4
clone_size: .
v_call: TRBV19
cdr3_length: 14
d_call: TRBD1

cdr3_aa: CASSAGGPYYGYTF
cdr3_nt: TGTGCCAGCAGCGCCGGGGGACCCTACTATGGCTACACCTTC
j_call: TRBJ1-2
clone_size: .
v_call: TRBV9
cdr3_length: 14
d_call: .

cdr3_aa: CASSQDVAVPYNEQFF
cdr3_nt: TGTGCCAGCAGCCAAGATGTAGCGGTCCCCTACAATGAGCAGTTCTTC
j_call: TRBJ2-1
clone_size: .
v_call: TRBV14
cdr3_length: 16
d_call: .

cdr3_aa: CASSVQRRSGDTQYF
cdr3_nt: TGCGCCAGCAGTGTCCAGCGGAGAAGCGGGGATACGCAGTATTTT
j_call: TRBJ2-3
clone_size: .
v_call: TRBV10-1
cdr3_length: 15
d_call: .

cdr3_aa: CASSLAGGARNIQYF
cdr3_nt: TGTGCCAGCAGCTTAGCCGGGGGGGCCAGAAACATTCAGTACTTC
j_call: TRBJ2-4
clone_size: .
v_call: TRBV7-2
cdr3_length: 15
d_call: TRBD2

cdr3_aa: CASIRQGATEAFF
cdr3_nt: TGTGCCAGCATCCGACAGGGGGCAACTGAAGCTTTCTTT
j_call: TRBJ1-1
clone_size: many
v_call: TRBV6-5
cdr3_length: 13
d_call: TRBD1

cdr3_aa: CASSKGLAGVVTQYF
cdr3_nt: TGTGCCAGTAGTAAGGGACTAGCGGGAGTAGTCACCCAGTACTTC
j_call: TRBJ2-5
clone_size: .
v_call: TRBV19
cdr3_length: 15
d_call: TRBD2

cdr3_aa: CASSPLAGYEQYF
cdr3_nt: TGTGCCAGCAGCCCTCTAGCGGGCTACGAGCAGTACTTC
j_call: TRBJ2-7
clone_size: .
v_call: TRBV3-1/TRBV3-2
cdr3_length: 13
d_call: TRBD2

cdr3_aa: CAISRDRETGYTF
cdr3_nt: TGTGCCATCAGTCGGGACAGGGAGACGGGCTACACCTTC
j_call: TRBJ1-2
clone_size: .
v_call: TRBV10-3
cdr3_length: 13
d_call: TRBD1

cdr3_aa: CASSPLQGREKLFF
cdr3_nt: TGTGCCAGCTCACCATTACAGGGTCGGGAAAAACTGTTTTTT
j_call: TRBJ1-4
clone_size: .
v_call: TRBV18
cdr3_length: 14
d_call: .

cdr3_aa: CASSPGLAGGVETQYF
cdr3_nt: TGTGCCAGCAGCCCGGGACTAGCGGGAGGTGTAGAGACCCAGTACTTC
j_call: TRBJ2-5
clone_size: many
v_call: TRBV7-9
cdr3_length: 16
d_call: TRBD2

cdr3_aa: CASGAPNTGELFF
cdr3_nt: TGTGCCAGCGGGGCGCCGAACACCGGGGAGCTGTTTTTT
j_call: TRBJ2-2
clone_size: .
v_call: TRBV2
cdr3_length: 13
d_call: .

cdr3_aa: CASSSFWGPGQGYYNEQFF
cdr3_nt: TGTGCCAGCAGTTCATTCTGGGGACCGGGACAGGGGTACTACAATGAGCAGTTCTTC
j_call: TRBJ2-1
clone_size: .
v_call: TRBV28
cdr3_length: 19
d_call: TRBD1

cdr3_aa: CASSQRRNSPLHF
cdr3_nt: TGTGCCAGCAGCCAGAGGCGGAATTCACCCCTCCACTTT
j_call: TRBJ1-6
clone_size: .
v_call: TRBV11-3
cdr3_length: 13
d_call: .

cdr3_aa: CASSPRTGANEKLFF
cdr3_nt: TGTGCCAGCTCACCCAGGACAGGGGCTAATGAAAAACTGTTTTTT
j_call: TRBJ1-4
clone_size: .
v_call: TRBV18
cdr3_length: 15
d_call: TRBD1

cdr3_aa: CASSVGPPPTETQYF
cdr3_nt: TGTGCCAGCAGCGTAGGCCCCCCCCCTACGGAGACCCAGTACTTC
j_call: TRBJ2-5
clone_size: .
v_call: TRBV9
cdr3_length: 15
d_call: .

cdr3_aa: CASTGRGNGSPLHF
cdr3_nt: TGTGCCAGCACGGGGCGGGGAAATGGTTCACCCCTCCACTTT
j_call: TRBJ1-6
clone_size: few
v_call: TRBV6-5
cdr3_length: 14
d_call: .

cdr3_aa: CASKRMGGLLNTEAFF
cdr3_nt: TGTGCCAGCAAGAGAATGGGGGGTCTACTGAACACTGAAGCTTTCTTT
j_call: TRBJ1-1
clone_size: .
v_call: TRBV27
cdr3_length: 16
d_call: .

cdr3_aa: CAIWGRGYGYTF
cdr3_nt: TGTGCCATCTGGGGCAGGGGTTATGGCTACACCTTC
j_call: TRBJ1-2
clone_size: .
v_call: TRBV10-3
cdr3_length: 12
d_call: .

cdr3_aa: CASSLETGNTIYF
cdr3_nt: TGTGCCAGCAGCTTGGAGACTGGAAACACCATATATTTT
j_call: TRBJ1-3
clone_size: .
v_call: TRBV11-2
cdr3_length: 13
d_call: .

cdr3_aa: CASSWDRGLNTEAFF
cdr3_nt: TGTGCCAGCAGTTGGGACAGGGGATTGAACACTGAAGCTTTCTTT
j_call: TRBJ1-1
clone_size: .
v_call: TRBV6-5
cdr3_length: 15
d_call: TRBD1

cdr3_aa: CASSDRRTSGEGADTQYF
cdr3_nt: TGTGCCAGCTCAGACCGCCGGACTAGCGGGGAGGGAGCAGATACGCAGTATTTT
j_call: TRBJ2-3
clone_size: few
v_call: TRBV18
cdr3_length: 18
d_call: TRBD2

cdr3_aa: CASRREYDGELFF
cdr3_nt: TGCGCCAGCAGGCGGGAGTACGACGGGGAGCTGTTTTTT
j_call: TRBJ2-2
clone_size: once
v_call: TRBV5-1
cdr3_length: 13
d_call: TRBD2

cdr3_aa: CASSRAGEAGGYTF
cdr3_nt: TGTGCCAGCAGCCGAGCGGGGGAGGCAGGGGGCTACACCTTC
j_call: TRBJ1-2
clone_size: .
v_call: TRBV7-8
cdr3_length: 14
d_call: .

cdr3_aa: CASSLTGYPNTEAFF
cdr3_nt: TGTGCCAGCAGTCTCACGGGATACCCGAACACTGAAGCTTTCTTT
j_call: TRBJ1-1
clone_size: .
v_call: TRBV5-6
cdr3_length: 15
d_call: .

cdr3_aa: CASSLVPGGYTEAFF
cdr3_nt: TGTGCCAGCAGCTTAGTCCCAGGGGGGTACACTGAAGCTTTCTTT
j_call: TRBJ1-1
clone_size: few
v_call: TRBV7-2
cdr3_length: 15
d_call: TRBD1

cdr3_aa: CASSPQHLAGGLTDTQYF
cdr3_nt: TGTGCCAGCAGCCCCCAACACTTAGCGGGAGGGCTCACAGATACGCAGTATTTT
j_call: TRBJ2-3
clone_size: .
v_call: TRBV7-3
cdr3_length: 18
d_call: TRBD2

cdr3_aa: CSGLLNEQFF
cdr3_nt: TGCAGTGGGCTCCTCAATGAGCAGTTCTTC
j_call: TRBJ2-1
clone_size: .
v_call: TRBV20-1
cdr3_length: 10
d_call: .

cdr3_aa: CASSQPGQKNSPLHF
cdr3_nt: TGCGCCAGCAGCCAACCGGGACAGAAGAATTCACCCCTCCACTTT
j_call: TRBJ1-6
clone_size: .
v_call: TRBV5-1
cdr3_length: 15
d_call: TRBD1

cdr3_aa: CASSYLGRMGLYEQYF
cdr3_nt: TGTGCCAGCAGTTACCTGGGGCGGATGGGACTCTACGAGCAGTACTTC
j_call: TRBJ2-7
clone_size: .
v_call: TRBV6-2/TRBV6-3
cdr3_length: 16
d_call: .

cdr3_aa: CASSSTGGDYNEQFF
cdr3_nt: TGTGCCAGCAGTTCCACAGGGGGCGACTACAATGAGCAGTTCTTC
j_call: TRBJ2-1
clone_size: .
v_call: TRBV6-2/TRBV6-3
cdr3_length: 15
d_call: TRBD1

cdr3_aa: CASSPGLGLAGKYEQYF
cdr3_nt: TGTGCCAGCAGCCCAGGATTGGGGCTAGCGGGAAAGTACGAGCAGTACTTC
j_call: TRBJ2-7
clone_size: .
v_call: TRBV7-3
cdr3_length: 17
d_call: TRBD2

cdr3_aa: CASSELENSPLHF
cdr3_nt: TGTGCCAGCAGTGAGCTAGAGAATTCACCCCTCCACTTT
j_call: TRBJ1-6
clone_size: .
v_call: TRBV25-1
cdr3_length: 13
d_call: .

cdr3_aa: CASKGRDRNQPQHF
cdr3_nt: TGTGCCAGTAAGGGACGGGACAGGAATCAGCCCCAGCATTTT
j_call: TRBJ1-5
clone_size: once
v_call: TRBV19
cdr3_length: 14
d_call: TRBD1

cdr3_aa: CAWSGGTSDEQFF
cdr3_nt: TGTGCCTGGAGTGGTGGGACTAGCGATGAGCAGTTCTTC
j_call: TRBJ2-1
clone_size: .
v_call: TRBV30
cdr3_length: 13
d_call: TRBD2

cdr3_aa: CASSLQSSKAGGLYEQYF
cdr3_nt: TGCGCCAGCAGCCTACAAAGCAGTAAAGCGGGAGGCCTCTACGAGCAGTACTTC
j_call: TRBJ2-7
clone_size: few
v_call: TRBV5-1
cdr3_length: 18
d_call: TRBD2